The present TCR beta chain was sequenced within a study of blood T cell repertoires in COVID-19. The CDR3 runs to 15 residues. With 5 bases clipped from V and 2 bases from J, the junction kept 7 bases outside the gene matches. From germline, CDR1 is SEHNR and CDR2 FQNEAQ (reference sequence). Some clones are missing from TCRdb's copy, which holds only in-frame ones; the method was immunoSEQ multiplex PCR. Of roughly 150,000 clones in the sample, 80% to 85% were seen once. This TCR was recovered from a man between 65 and 85 years old who had been exposed to COVID-19. The rearrangement uses TRBV7-9 and TRBJ2-3; 7 positions match TRBD1. Sequencing used PBMCs or T cells enriched from blood (not recorded which). CDR3 sequence: CASSPGQLNTDTQYF. CDR3 nucleotides: TGTGCCAGCAGCCCGGGACAGCTGAACACAGATACGCAGTATTTT.